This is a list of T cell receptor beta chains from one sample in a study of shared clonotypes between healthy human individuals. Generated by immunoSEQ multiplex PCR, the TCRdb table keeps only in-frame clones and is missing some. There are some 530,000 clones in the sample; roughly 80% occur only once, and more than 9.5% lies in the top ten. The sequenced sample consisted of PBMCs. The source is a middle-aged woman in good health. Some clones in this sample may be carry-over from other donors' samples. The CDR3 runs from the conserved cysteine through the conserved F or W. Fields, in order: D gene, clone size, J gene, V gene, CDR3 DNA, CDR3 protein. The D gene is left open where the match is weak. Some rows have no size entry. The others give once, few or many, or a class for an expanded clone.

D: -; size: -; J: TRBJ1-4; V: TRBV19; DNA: TGTGCCAGTAGTGTCCAGGGAGGTTCGGAAAAACTGTTTTTT; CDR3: CASSVQGGSEKLFF
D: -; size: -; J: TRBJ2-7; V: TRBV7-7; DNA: TGTGCCAGCAGCCGGGACCAGTCCTACGAGCAGTACTTC; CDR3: CASSRDQSYEQYF
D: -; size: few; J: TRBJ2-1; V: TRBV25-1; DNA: TGTGCCAGCAGTGGGCCCGGACAGCTCTCCTACAATGAGCAGTTCTTC; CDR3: CASSGPGQLSYNEQFF
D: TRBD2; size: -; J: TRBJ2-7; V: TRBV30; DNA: TGTGCCTGGAGCCTAGCGGGTCCCTACGAGCAGTACTTC; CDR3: CAWSLAGPYEQYF
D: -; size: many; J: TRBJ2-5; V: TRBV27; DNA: TGTGCCAGCAGTTTATGGGGGGCGCAACAAGAGACCCAGTACTTC; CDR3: CASSLWGAQQETQYF
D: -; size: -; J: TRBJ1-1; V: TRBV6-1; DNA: TGTGCCAGCAGTGAAGTGGGACGGTGGGACACTGAAGCTTTCTTT; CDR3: CASSEVGRWDTEAFF
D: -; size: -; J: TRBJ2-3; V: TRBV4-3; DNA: TGCGCCAGCAGCCAAGATATTGGAGCGGCCACCCTCCCAGATACGCAGTATTTT; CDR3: CASSQDIGAATLPDTQYF
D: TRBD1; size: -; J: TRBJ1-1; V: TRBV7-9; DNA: TGTGCCAGCAGCCAAGGGGGCCCGGGCCGCATGAACACTGAAGCTTTCTTT; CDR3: CASSQGGPGRMNTEAFF
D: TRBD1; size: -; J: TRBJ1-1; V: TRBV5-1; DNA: TGCGCCAGCAGCTCCGGACAGGAAAACACTGAAGCTTTCTTT; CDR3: CASSSGQENTEAFF
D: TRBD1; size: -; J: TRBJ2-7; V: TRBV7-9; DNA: TGTGCCAGCAGCTTATCCCCCCGGGGACAGGGAGTCTACGAGCAGTACTTC; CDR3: CASSLSPRGQGVYEQYF
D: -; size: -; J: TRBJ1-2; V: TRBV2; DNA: TGTGCCAGCAGTGTTACAGGGAACTATGGCTACACCTTC; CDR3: CASSVTGNYGYTF
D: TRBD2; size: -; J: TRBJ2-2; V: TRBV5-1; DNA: TGCGCCAGCAGCCCCCTTACTAGCGGGAACACCGGGGAGCTGTTTTTT; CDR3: CASSPLTSGNTGELFF
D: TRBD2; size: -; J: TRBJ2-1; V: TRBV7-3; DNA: TGTGCCAGCAGCTTAGCGGGAGGGGCCAATGAGCAGTTCTTC; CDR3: CASSLAGGANEQFF
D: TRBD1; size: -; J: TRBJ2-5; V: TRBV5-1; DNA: TGCGCCAGCAGTTCACAGGGGTGGGAGACCCAGTACTTC; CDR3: CASSSQGWETQYF
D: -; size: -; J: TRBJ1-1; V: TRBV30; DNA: TGTGCCTGGGACTCAGGGATTAACACTGAAGCTTTCTTT; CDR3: CAWDSGINTEAFF
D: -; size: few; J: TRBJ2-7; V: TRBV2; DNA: TGTGCCAGCACTAGGGAGTACGAGCAGTACTTC; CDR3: CASTREYEQYF
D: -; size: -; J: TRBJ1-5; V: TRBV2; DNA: TGTGCCAGCAGTGGGGGGGTTTATCAGCCCCAGCATTTT; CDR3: CASSGGVYQPQHF
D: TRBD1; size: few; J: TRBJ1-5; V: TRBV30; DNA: TGTGCCTGGAGAGCAACAGGGGGCGGGGGCAATCAGCCCCAGCATTTT; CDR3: CAWRATGGGGNQPQHF
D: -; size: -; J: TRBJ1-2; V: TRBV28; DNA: TGTGCCAGCAGTTTTGTGGGTCGCGGCTACACCTTC; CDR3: CASSFVGRGYTF
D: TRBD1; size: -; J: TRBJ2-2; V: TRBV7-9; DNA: TGTGCCAGCAGCTTCGGGACAGCGAACACCGGGGAGCTGTTTTTT; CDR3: CASSFGTANTGELFF
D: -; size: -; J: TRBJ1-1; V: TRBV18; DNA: TGTGCCAGCTCACCCCTCGCGTTGAACACTGAAGCTTTCTTT; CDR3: CASSPLALNTEAFF
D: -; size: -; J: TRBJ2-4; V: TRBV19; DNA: TGTGCCAGTAGTATACGGCTAGTTGGAAACATTCAGTACTTC; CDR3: CASSIRLVGNIQYF
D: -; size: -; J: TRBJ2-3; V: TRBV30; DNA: TGTGCCTGGAGTGGGGGGACCCCAGATACGCAGTATTTT; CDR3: CAWSGGTPDTQYF
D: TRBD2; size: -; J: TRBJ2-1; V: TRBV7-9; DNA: TGTGCCAGCAGCTTATTAGCGGGAAATGAGCAGTTCTTC; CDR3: CASSLLAGNEQFF
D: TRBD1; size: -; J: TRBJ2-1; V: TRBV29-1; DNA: TGCAGCGTAGTTAAGGGGACAGGCGGGTGGGTTTCTTACAATGAGCAGTTCTTC; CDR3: CSVVKGTGGWVSYNEQFF
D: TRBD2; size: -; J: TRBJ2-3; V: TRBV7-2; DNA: TGTGCCAGCAGCTTGGCGGGAGCGGTAGATACGCAGTATTTT; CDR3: CASSLAGAVDTQYF
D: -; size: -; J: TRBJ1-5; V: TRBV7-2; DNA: TGTGCCAGCAGCTTGGGGACCTGGAGCAATCAGCCCCAGCATTTT; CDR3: CASSLGTWSNQPQHF
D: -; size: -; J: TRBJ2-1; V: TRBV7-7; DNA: TGTGCCAGCAGTATGCATATGAGCACCTACAATGAGCAGTTCTTC; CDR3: CASSMHMSTYNEQFF
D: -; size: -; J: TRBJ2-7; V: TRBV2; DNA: TGTGCCAGCAGGGGACCCCGGGTCCACGAGCAGTACTTC; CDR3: CASRGPRVHEQYF
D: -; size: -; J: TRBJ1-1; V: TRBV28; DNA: TGTGCCAGCAGGTCTAGTACTGAAGCTTTCTTT; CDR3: CASRSSTEAFF
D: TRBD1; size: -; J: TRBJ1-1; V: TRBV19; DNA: TGTGCCAGTAGTCCAGGACAGGGGGTCCCTGAAGCTTTCTTT; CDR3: CASSPGQGVPEAFF
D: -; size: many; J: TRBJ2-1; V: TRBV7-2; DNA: TGTGCCAGCAGCCGGGACTCGAATAAAGAAAACAATGAGCAGTTCTTC; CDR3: CASSRDSNKENNEQFF
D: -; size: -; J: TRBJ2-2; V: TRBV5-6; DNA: TGTGCCAGCAGTCTTTCCGTTGTATCCGGGGAGCTGTTTTTT; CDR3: CASSLSVVSGELFF
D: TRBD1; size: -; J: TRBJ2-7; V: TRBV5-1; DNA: TGCGCCAGCAGCGACGGACAGGGATCCTACGAGCAGTACTTC; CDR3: CASSDGQGSYEQYF
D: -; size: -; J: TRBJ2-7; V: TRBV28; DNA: TGTGCCAGCGGTCTCGGGGGCGGGGGCCGGGAGCAGTACTTC; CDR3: CASGLGGGGREQYF
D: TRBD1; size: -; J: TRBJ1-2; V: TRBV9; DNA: TGTGCCAGCAGCGAGGGGACAGGCTTTAGCTATGGCTACACCTTC; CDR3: CASSEGTGFSYGYTF
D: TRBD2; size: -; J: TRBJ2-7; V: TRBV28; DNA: TGTGCCAGCGGGAGACTAGCGGGAGGGTGGCAGTACTTC; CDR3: CASGRLAGGWQYF
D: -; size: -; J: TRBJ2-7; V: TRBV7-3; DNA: TGTGCCAGCGGACAGTTAGCGCCCTACGAGCAGTACTTC; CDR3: CASGQLAPYEQYF
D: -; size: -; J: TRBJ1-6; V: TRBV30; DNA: TGTGCCTGGACAATGGACAGTGGCTCTTCACCCCTCCACTTT; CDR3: CAWTMDSGSSPLHF
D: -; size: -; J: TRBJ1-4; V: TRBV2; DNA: TGTGCCACAAACGAGGGTGTCGCTAATGAAAAACTGTTTTTT; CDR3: CATNEGVANEKLFF
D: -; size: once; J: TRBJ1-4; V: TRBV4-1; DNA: TGCGCCAGCAGCCAATGGGGACAAGATGAAAAACTGTTTTTT; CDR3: CASSQWGQDEKLFF
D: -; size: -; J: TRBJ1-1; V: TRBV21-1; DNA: -; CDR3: CASSNYLCDRLNTEAFF
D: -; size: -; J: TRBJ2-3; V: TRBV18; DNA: TGTGCCAGCTCACCTGCGGGGTTTGCACTGAGCACAGATACGCAGTATTTT; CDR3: CASSPAGFALSTDTQYF
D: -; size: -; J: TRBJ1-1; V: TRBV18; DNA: TGTGCCAGCTCACCAATTCCCGGTTGGGATGAAGCTTTCTTT; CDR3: CASSPIPGWDEAFF
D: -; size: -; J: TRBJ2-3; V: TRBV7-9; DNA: TGTGCCAGCAGCTTAGGGGGTGGGTTTAGGACCGAGTCGCAGTATTTT; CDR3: CASSLGGGFRTESQYF
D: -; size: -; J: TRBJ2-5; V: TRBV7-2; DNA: TGTGCCAGCAGCCAAGGGGGGGAGACCCAGTACTTC; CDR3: CASSQGGETQYF
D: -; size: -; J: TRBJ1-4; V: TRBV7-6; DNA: TGTGCCAGCAGCTTAGTATCAGGGGCTGGTGTTGAAAAACTGTTTTTT; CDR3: CASSLVSGAGVEKLFF
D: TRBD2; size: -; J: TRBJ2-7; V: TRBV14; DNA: TGTGCCAGCAGCTCGGGGATTGCGGGAGGGGCCTACGAGCAGTACTTC; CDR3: CASSSGIAGGAYEQYF
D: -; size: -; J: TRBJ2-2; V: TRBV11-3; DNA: TGTGCCAGCAGCTTAGTTGGAGGGGCGACCGGGGAGCTGTTTTTT; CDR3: CASSLVGGATGELFF